Below are 30 T cell receptor beta chains sequenced from a single sample in a study of blood T cell repertoires in COVID-19. Data came from immunoSEQ multiplex PCR; TCRdb stores just in-frame clones and leaves some out. This sample has about 270,000 clones, with 84% found just once. Sequenced sample: peripheral blood. These receptors were taken from a human donor in a cohort sampled during active COVID-19.

This clone was detected only once. The rearrangement links TRBV19 to TRBJ2-7, with 7 nucleotides matching TRBD1. This CDR3 spans 16 amino acids. Germline V gene data show CDR1 as LNHDA and CDR2 as SQIVND (reference sequence). The V and J ends lost 0 bases and 2 bases, in that order; junction bases with no gene match: 7. CDR3 DNA: TGTGCCAGTAGTATAGATCTAACAGGGGTTACCTACGAGCAGTACTTC. This sequence encodes CASSIDLTGVTYEQYF.

V gene TRBV5-6 combines with J gene TRBJ1-6; D is uncertain. CDR1 SGHDT and CDR2 YYEEEE come from the germline V gene. Trimming took 4 bases from V and 7 from J, leaving 12 bases between them. CDR3 length: 14 residues. The CDR3 bases are TGTGCCAGCAGCGCGGAAAACGGAAATTCACCCCTCCACTTT. This translates into CASSAENGNSPLHF.

The rearrangement joins TRBV5-6 to TRBJ2-7; the match to TRBD2 covers 10 bases. The ends lost 0 bases at V and 2 bases at J; junction bases unmatched: 2. The germline gives CDR1 SGHDT, CDR2 YYEEEE. This CDR3 is built from 15 residues. The CDR3 sequence is CASSLGLAGAYEQYF. DNA of the CDR3: TGTGCCAGCAGCTTGGGGCTAGCGGGGGCCTACGAGCAGTACTTC.

The chain joins TRBV10-3 to TRBJ2-5, with TRBD1 matching 8 bases. CDR3 length equals 19 residues. CDR1 is ENHRY, CDR2 SYGVKD, per germline. The J segment lost 5 bases and the V segment lost 0 bases, leaving 17 bases of the junction unmatched. CDR3 amino acids: CAISESLYVYRGVQETQYF. CDR3 in DNA: TGTGCCATCAGTGAGTCGTTGTATGTCTACAGGGGGGTGCAGGAGACCCAGTACTTC.

CDR3 amino acids: CASSRTSVRSLEQYF. CDR3 DNA sequence: TGTGCCAGCAGTCGGACTAGCGTACGATCCCTCGAGCAGTACTTC. This chain connects TRBV28 to TRBJ2-7; 9 nucleotides line up with TRBD2. Germline V CDR1 and CDR2: MDHEN, SYDVKM. This CDR3 has 15 amino acids. The junction had 11 bases not matched to a gene; V was cut back by 5 bases and J by 6 bases.

In nucleotides, the CDR3 is TGTGCCAGCAGTTGGGGACAGCAGGAAACTAACTATGGCTACACCTTC. Residues: CASSWGQQETNYGYTF. V and J are TRBV28 and TRBJ1-2; 7 bases fit TRBD1. The CDR3 has 16 residues. Germline CDR1 reads MDHEN; CDR2 reads SYDVKM. V lost 4 bases and J lost 0; bases outside the gene matches: 8.

This clone was seen only once. The rearrangement uses TRBV4-1 and TRBJ2-2; 7 bases are shared with TRBD2. V trimming: 0 bases; J trimming: 1 base; junction bases outside the gene matches: 8. Germline CDR1 MGHRA, CDR2 YSYEKL. The CDR3 runs 18 residues. CDR3 DNA: TGCGCCAGCAGCCAAGAACGCGGTCTAGCGGTGAACACCGGGGAGCTGTTTTTT. This encodes CASSQERGLAVNTGELFF.

V gene TRBV19 combines with J gene TRBJ2-2; 10 bases align to TRBD1. The V gene end was trimmed by 9 bases and the J gene end by 5 bases; junction bases not matched to a gene: 12. This CDR3 has 16 amino acids. The V gene's germline CDR1 is LNHDA and CDR2 SQIVND (reference sequence). CDR3 bases: TGTGCCAGCGCAGCAGGGACAGGGGTTAGGACCGGGGAGCTGTTTTTT. It specifies CASAAGTGVRTGELFF.

The chain employs TRBV29-1 and TRBJ2-7; D is uncertain. Trimming left V 3 bases short and J 6 bases short, with 9 bases between. The CDR3 contains 11 residues. Germline-derived CDR1 and CDR2 are SQVTM and ANQGSEA. The CDR3 here is CSVDFGFEQYF. CDR3 sequence (DNA): TGCAGCGTTGATTTCGGTTTCGAGCAGTACTTC.

V is TRBV12-5 and J is TRBJ2-5; 7 nucleotides align to TRBD1. CDR3 size: 16 residues. V lost 1 base to trimming and J lost 2 bases; unmatched junction nucleotides: 7. Germline V gene sequence: CDR1 LGHNT, CDR2 FRNRAP. The CDR3 sequence is CASGLGATGAQETQYF. In DNA form, the CDR3 reads TGTGCTAGTGGTTTGGGGGCTACAGGGGCTCAAGAGACCCAGTACTTC.

The chain is built from TRBV6-2 or TRBV6-3 and TRBJ2-7; TRBD2 agrees at 8 bases. V dropped 5 bases and J dropped 6; count of bases not matched to a gene: 6. Germline V gives CDR1 MNHEY, CDR2 SVGEGT. This CDR3 comprises 13 residues. The CDR3: CASSPGLGGEQYF. DNA for the CDR3: TGTGCCAGCAGTCCGGGACTAGGTGGCGAGCAGTACTTC.

Only one count was recorded for this clone. The V and J genes are TRBV7-9 and TRBJ2-3; D not resolved. V shed 4 bases and J shed 7 bases, with 9 bases lying between them. The CDR3 has 12 amino acids. Germline V gene lookup returns CDR1 SEHNR and CDR2 FQNEAQ (reference sequence). The CDR3 region is CASSSQDHTQYF. The CDR3 DNA reads as TGTGCCAGCAGCTCGCAGGATCATACGCAGTATTTT.

This chain joins TRBV29-1 and TRBJ1-3; the D is unclear. V gave up 4 bases and J gave up 4 bases, with 11 bases separating them. CDR1 is SQVTM, CDR2 ANQGSEA, per germline. This CDR3 contains 13 residues. For the CDR3, the DNA is TGCAGCGTTGGCACCGGGTCCGGAAACACCATATATTTT. Its translation: CSVGTGSGNTIYF.

The gene calls are TRBV10-3 and TRBJ2-2, with 7 bases lining up with TRBD2. J was trimmed by 2 bases and V by 6 bases; bases with no gene match: 3. This CDR3 spans 14 amino acids. In germline, CDR1 is ENHRY, CDR2 SYGVKD. The CDR3 protein is CAIRPGGNTGELFF. CDR3 bases: TGTGCCATCAGGCCGGGGGGAAACACCGGGGAGCTGTTTTTT.

This clone came up a few times. The chain employs TRBV10-2 and TRBJ2-5, with TRBD2 as a possible D gene (8 bases). This CDR3 is 19 amino acids long. Trimming cost V 1 base and J 5 bases, with 26 bases left between them. Germline V gene data show CDR1 as WSHSY and CDR2 as SAAADI. The CDR3 is CASSEFVPLAGQTRETQYF. As DNA, the CDR3 is TGCGCCAGCAGTGAGTTTGTGCCATTAGCGGGACAGACCCGGGAGACCCAGTACTTC.

This chain links TRBV27 with TRBJ2-5; TRBD2 matches at 8 bases. There are 18 residues in the CDR3. From germline, CDR1 is MNHEY and CDR2 SMNVEV (reference sequence). J lost 1 base, V lost 5 bases, and 15 bases had no gene match. The CDR3 is CASSHHPASGYGQETQYF. The CDR3 DNA is TGTGCCAGCAGTCATCACCCGGCTAGCGGGTACGGCCAAGAGACCCAGTACTTC.

This clone was counted a single time. V and J are TRBV19 and TRBJ1-6; 8 bases line up with TRBD1. J lost 1 base, V lost 3 bases, and 8 bases had no gene match. Germline-derived CDR1 and CDR2 are LNHDA and SQIVND (reference sequence). The CDR3 runs to 18 residues. The CDR3 spells CASSIRQGFESYNSPLHF. The CDR3 DNA is TGTGCCAGTAGTATCCGACAGGGGTTCGAGTCCTATAATTCACCCCTCCACTTT.

The chain is built from TRBV2 and TRBJ2-1; D is uncertain. CDR1 is SNHLY and CDR2 is FYNNEI in the germline V gene. This CDR3 is 12 amino acids long. V dropped 4 bases and J dropped 8 bases, with 9 bases sitting between them. The CDR3 loop is CASSAFSHEQFF. CDR3 nucleotides: TGTGCCAGCAGTGCCTTTTCCCATGAGCAGTTCTTC.

The chain has TRBV3-1 (or the pseudogene TRBV3-2) and TRBJ2-7, with 7 bases identical to TRBD2. Germline values: CDR1 LGHDT, CDR2 YNNKEL (reference sequence). The trim removed 3 bases at V and 3 bases at J, leaving 8 bases unmatched. The CDR3 runs 15 residues. CDR3 residues: CASSHRRGSNYEQYF. The CDR3 DNA reads as TGTGCCAGCAGCCACAGGCGGGGGTCTAACTACGAGCAGTACTTC.

V usage is TRBV4-1 and J usage is TRBJ2-2; 14 bases map to TRBD2. This CDR3 has 17 residues. Germline-derived CDR1 and CDR2 are MGHRA and YSYEKL. Germline trimming cut 6 bases from V and 5 bases from J; bases unmatched to any gene: 8. The CDR3 is CASRTSGGARRTGELFF. CDR3 bases: TGCGCCAGCAGGACTAGCGGGGGGGCGCGTAGAACCGGGGAGCTGTTTTTT.

This sequence joins TRBV5-6 and TRBJ2-5; D perhaps matches TRBD1 (6 bases). Germline V gives CDR1 SGHDT, CDR2 YYEEEE. The CDR3 extends over 15 amino acids. V lost 4 bases and J 5 bases, leaving 18 bases between the germline ends. The CDR3 spells CASSRQTPGEETQYF. As DNA, the CDR3 is TGTGCCAGCAGCCGACAAACCCCAGGGGAGGAGACCCAGTACTTC.

In nucleotides, the CDR3 is TGTGCCAGCAGTCCAGGGTTTTCTGAAGCTTTCTTT. Its translation is CASSPGFSEAFF. The chain employs TRBV3-1 (or the pseudogene TRBV3-2) and TRBJ1-1, with D possibly matching TRBD1 (5 bases). Per germline, CDR1 LGHDT and CDR2 YNNKEL (reference sequence). Trimming took off 6 bases at V and 6 bases at J, with 11 bases between the two ends. The CDR3 has 12 amino acids.

This chain links TRBV7-2 with TRBJ2-1, with a possible D match to TRBD2 (6 bases). Germline CDR1 is SGHTA and CDR2 is FQGNSA. V was clipped by 1 base and J by 0 bases, with 13 bases between them. The CDR3 contains 17 residues. This chain's CDR3 is CASSLGSGGSSYNEQFF. CDR3 nucleotide sequence: TGTGCCAGCAGCTTAGGTTCCGGGGGTAGCTCCTACAATGAGCAGTTCTTC.

The chain combines TRBV7-3 with TRBJ2-5; 7 nucleotides line up with TRBD1. CDR3 length: 17 amino acids. The germline V gene has CDR1 SGHTA and CDR2 FQGTGA. J gave up 5 bases and V 0 bases, and 12 bases lay outside the gene matches. The CDR3 protein is CASSLTFSGQGEETQYF. DNA of the CDR3: TGTGCCAGCAGCTTAACCTTTAGTGGGCAGGGGGAGGAGACCCAGTACTTC.

The chain employs TRBV19 and TRBJ1-5; 7 positions agree with TRBD1. Germline CDR1 reads LNHDA; CDR2 reads SQIVND (reference sequence). This CDR3 contains 16 residues. V lost 4 bases, J lost 7 bases, and 13 bases stayed unmatched. CDR3 sequence reads: CASSTSPKTGFQPQHF. The CDR3 DNA sequence: TGTGCCAGTAGTACATCCCCGAAGACAGGGTTCCAGCCCCAGCATTTT.

The chain employs TRBV5-4 and TRBJ1-6; 8 nucleotides align to TRBD1. V was pared by 4 bases and J by 7 bases, with 4 bases of the junction left unmatched. CDR3 length equals 14 residues. Per the germline V gene, CDR1 is SGHNT and CDR2 is YYREEE (reference sequence). The CDR3 sequence: CASSQGQANSPLHF. The DNA of the CDR3 is TGTGCCAGCAGCCAGGGACAGGCCAATTCACCCCTCCACTTT.

V and J are TRBV10-3 and TRBJ2-7; 7 bases match TRBD1. V shed 5 bases, J shed 2 bases, and the junction held 6 bases outside the gene matches. The CDR3 is 14 residues long. Germline V lookup: CDR1 ENHRY, CDR2 SYGVKD. CDR3 sequence (DNA): TGTGCCATCAGTCGGACAGGAGTAACCTACGAGCAGTACTTC. It yields the protein CAISRTGVTYEQYF.

The chain recombines TRBV9 with TRBJ1-3, with 7 bases aligning to TRBD1. V was pared by 3 bases and J by 0 bases, with 3 bases of the junction left unmatched. This CDR3 region has 15 residues. Germline lookup yields CDR1 SGDLS and CDR2 YYNGEE. The CDR3 DNA reads as TGTGCCAGCAGCGAAACAGGGGCCTCTGGAAACACCATATATTTT. This sequence encodes CASSETGASGNTIYF.

There are a few counts of this clone. V and J are TRBV2 and TRBJ1-1; D ambiguous. V was shortened by 2 bases and J by 1 base, with 11 bases between the two germline ends. The germline V gene has CDR1 SNHLY and CDR2 FYNNEI. The length of the CDR3 is 15 residues. The CDR3 loop is CASSETLVPNTEAFF. The CDR3 DNA reads TGTGCCAGCAGTGAAACCCTAGTCCCGAACACTGAAGCTTTCTTT.

The chain has TRBV5-1 and TRBJ2-5, with D maybe TRBD2 (6 bases). This CDR3 has 15 amino acids. Trimming took 1 base from V and 5 from J, leaving 15 bases between them. Looked up from germline, CDR1 is SGHRS and CDR2 is YFSETQ. The CDR3 DNA reads TGCGCCAGCAGCTTGAGTTCGGGGGATTGGGAGACCCAGTACTTC. Translated: CASSLSSGDWETQYF.